This T cell receptor (beta chain) appears in the sequencing data of a study of T cell repertoires in cytomegalovirus infection. Looking at the study overall: The authors used CMV epitopes that were HLA-C-restricted (recently identified) and HLA-B-restricted (well studied). Indications came from public TCR beta signatures; they pointed to CMV infection and to a matching HLA type. Regarding the study as a whole: HLA-C-restricted CMV-specific TCR beta clonotypes were dominant in the ex vivo response. Identification of carriers of CMV plus the relevant HLA was achieved through cumulative public TCR beta family frequency.

Trimming shortened V by 5 bases and J by 0 bases, and 11 bases separated the two germline ends. CDR1 SNHLY and CDR2 FYNNEI come from the germline V gene. The CDR3 loop spans 14 amino acids. TCRdb re-derived calls from the reads in MiXCR, one entry per CDR3 protein. The data contain fewer than 650,000 distinct CDR3 sequences, about 39% of them seen just once; the ten biggest clones take up about half. On this clonotype: The antigen is not known.

This sample comprised cultured PBMCs, obtained from culture after CMV antigen stimulation. The V and J genes are TRBV2 and TRBJ2-7; no clear D. The TCR sequence derives from a human donor in good health (CMV status not recorded). Some clones in this sample may be carry-over from other donors' samples. The CDR3 bases are TGTGCCAGCAGTCCCGGCGATGTCTCCTACGAGCAGTACTTC. Translated: CASSPGDVSYEQYF.